Sequencing of this T cell receptor beta chain was carried out in a study of T cell clones after liver transplantation (dated by TCRdb to between 2018 and 2021). For the study in its entirety: Samples were obtained from ITN030ST, a randomized trial in which withdrawal of immunosuppression was attempted within 2 years of liver transplantation. Donor-reactive T cell clones were identified by TCRbeta sequencing following a pre-transplant mixed lymphocyte reaction and were subsequently tracked in post-transplant blood. As an antigen-independent comparator for the donor-reactive sequences, third party-reactive TCRbeta sequences from pre-transplant MLRs were identified as well. Of the eight recipients, a few were HCV-positive, while the remaining recipients had been transplanted for non-autoimmune, non-viral indications. Subjects received no induction therapy and standard immunosuppression until randomization at 12-24 months post-transplant. Tolerance was defined as complete withdrawal of immunosuppression for at least one year without a rise in liver enzymes beyond twice the upper limit of normal. Blood samples were collected pre-transplant, then pre-randomization ahead of withdrawal, and finally post-randomization once withdrawal had either been completed or failed. The study cohort included 8 liver transplant recipients, of whom 3 were classified as tolerant and 5 as non-tolerant.

Unstimulated PBMCs, after thawing, were stained for CD3, CD4 and CD8 and then FACS-sorted into CD3+CD4+ and CD3+CD8+ populations. All 8 studied subjects were randomized to immunosuppression withdrawal. The Qiagen DNeasy Blood and Tissue Kit was used to isolate genomic DNA. The research as a whole found: Without allograft tissue specimens, donor-reactive T cells may have migrated into the graft rather than being deleted. Conclusions were preliminary, limited by small, heterogeneous patient numbers and non-standardized post-transplant time points. When repertoire turnover was accounted for, significantly reduced detection of donor-reactive sequences was found in 7 of 8 subjects for CD4 and in 8 of 8 subjects for CD8. Low numbers of available donor cells limited the measurable donor-reactive repertoire in a couple of subjects. Donor-reactive sequences decreased more than third party-reactive sequences, which suggests partial antigen-specific deletion that was not related to withdrawal success. A significant post-transplant decrease in circulating donor-reactive CD4 TCRbeta sequences was observed in 5 of 8 subjects, irrespective of tolerance or HCV status.

As for this clone: The clone's antigen remains unknown. The sample holds no much larger clone one base away, and base qualities are not on file.

V is shortened by 3 bases, J by 6 bases, and the region joining them spans 9 bases. The germline V gene (reference sequence) yields MNHEY for CDR1 and SMNVEV for CDR2. The CDR3, cysteine through phenylalanine, is 14 amino acids long. The sequence is cut down to CDR3 DNA, 42 bases in frame from base 1. Using immunoSEQ, frozen genomic DNA was subjected to high-throughput TCRbeta CDR3 sequencing, a process that included PCR amplification, mapping, bias correction and internal controls. In the source study's methods: Only productive rearrangements were retained, with each unique TCRbeta sequence defined by its CDR3 nucleotide sequence together with its V and J gene. For a sequence to be called donor-reactive, it needed a frequency of at least 0.01% and at least 5-fold expansion in CFSE-low cells compared with unstimulated pre-transplant cells. Per-subject minimum frequency thresholds, based on the lowest-template unstimulated sample, ensured at least 90% detection power. Jensen-Shannon divergence between the top 1000 TCRbeta sequences post-transplant and pre-transplant was used to measure repertoire turnover. Changes in detection of donor-reactive sequences were assessed with two-sided Fisher's exact tests. TCRdb re-hosts the immuneACCESS table, in-frame sequences only. Its copies lack some clones; in the studies checked, an unresolved V gene accounts for under half of them, and the cause for the rest is not known. D and trimming were read from the DNA, whereas the V and J calls and clone size are those reported in that table. Present in this sample are about 9,200 clones, approximately 82% of which were seen just once. The biggest ten clones account for roughly 50% of the sample.

The sequence was obtained from a human patient who received a liver transplant. After a transplant, the donor of the graft may account for some T cells. Sequencing was performed on CD8+ T cells from blood, taken at the 22-month timepoint. Here the chain combines TRBV27 and TRBJ1-6; the D gene remains uncertain. In nucleotides, the sequence is TGTGCCAGCAGTTTTATCCAGAGTAATTCACCCCTCCACTTT. Translated, it reads CASSFIQSNSPLHF.